The entry below gives a single TCR beta chain sequence along with its context. This clonotype turned up a few times. What antigen it recognizes has not been identified. No clone much larger than this one lies a single base away; base qualities are absent. The label giving this sample's time point can be read as: patch test 3, about 24 weeks after DPC sensitization. The label giving this sample's treatment or condition can be read as: therapeutic diphenylcyclopropenone sensitization with weekly scalp DPC. At each patch-test visit, blood was drawn before the patch test was applied. Eligible patients were aged 18 to 70, diagnosed with alopecia, deemed suitable for DPC therapy, and excluded if pregnant. Unfractionated whole blood was collected in Tempus Blood RNA tubes, and total RNA was extracted from that blood. Library method: RACE. These reads were obtained on a NextSeq 500. During library preparation, unique molecular identifiers were attached to individual cDNA molecules so that TCRs could be counted in a quantitative, reproducible way. For every blood RNA sample, sequencing covered both the TCR alpha and TCR beta chains. On the study's bioinformatics: Samples had a median of 95,638 TCRs, with a range from roughly 23,224 to 700,000. The Decombinator software suite was used to annotate the V, J and CDR3 of the TCR reads. For the PS versus PT1 abundance plots, all samples were subsampled to the same number of TCRs (28,000). TCRs were defined as expanded if absent before sensitization and observed at least eight times at the 2-week time point. TCRdb reprocessed the public reads (quality trimming at Q25 with fastp, clone calling with MiXCR) and kept in-frame beta chains. One record per CDR3 amino acid sequence lists the most common genes and DNA. TCRdb, rather than the study authors, made the V and J calls. Across this sample there are approximately 72,000 distinct CDR3 sequences, with 11% seen only once. The ten largest clones capture about 1.5% of the sample.

This record comes from a study of human T cells and chemical hapten exposure (dated by TCRdb to the early 2020s). Concerning the study at large: For sensitization, 2% DPC in acetone was applied to an approximately 2 cm by approximately 2 cm area of upper inner arm skin. Alopecia areata with under or over 50% scalp involvement, alopecia totalis and alopecia universalis were represented in the patient cohort, which was mostly female. Patch testing on the upper back used Finn chambers containing 0.01% DPC, with scoring done after 6 days according to International Contact Dermatitis Research Group standards. In alopecia patients, the study followed how the peripheral blood TCR repertoire changed in vivo over primary and secondary sensitization to diphenylcyclopropenone (DPC), a hapten. Blood was sampled from patients pre-sensitization (week 0) and at 2, 6 and about 24 weeks after DPC sensitization. Twenty-nine alopecia patients provided blood for TCR sequencing at one to four time points (pre-sensitization, 2, 6 and 24 weeks). The libraries were sequenced as a pool, and the TCR yield per sample differed mostly because of small variations in library volumes within the pool. Throughout the study period of 20 to 25 weeks, patients also received therapeutic DPC doses to the scalp every week. The research as a whole found: Patch test score correlated positively with the number of PT1 expanded TCRs, reaching significance at thresholds 8, 16 and 32 but not at 4. Significantly more large CDR3 similarity clusters were formed by expanded TCRs than by pre-sensitization or healthy control sets, consistent with antigen-driven responses. All patients had alopecia, a presumed autoimmune disease, so their immune response might differ from that of healthy individuals. The number of TCRs above 1 in 1000 frequency did not change with DPC sensitization; there was no evidence of global repertoire structure alterations. Repeated subsampling changed both the strength of the expansion versus patch-test correlation and the threshold at which the correlation became significant.

The CDR3, cysteine through phenylalanine, is 15 amino acids long. Just CDR3 DNA is preserved here, 45 bases in frame from base 1. The junction shows trimming of 6 bases on V and 3 bases on J, plus 20 bases between the germline ends. From a lookup of the germline V gene (reference sequence), CDR1 and CDR2 are DFQATT and SNEGSKA. This sample comprised whole blood, obtained in connection with sensitization to the hapten diphenylcyclopropenone (DPC). In this chain, TRBV20-1 is recombined with TRBJ2-5; the D gene cannot be resolved reliably. The TCR sequence derives from a woman between 45 and 65 years old with alopecia areata. Some clones in this sample may be carry-over from other donors' samples. The CDR3 corresponds to CSARPLSPPKETQYF. The DNA is TGCAGTGCACGCCCTCTTAGTCCGCCAAAAGAGACCCAGTACTTC.